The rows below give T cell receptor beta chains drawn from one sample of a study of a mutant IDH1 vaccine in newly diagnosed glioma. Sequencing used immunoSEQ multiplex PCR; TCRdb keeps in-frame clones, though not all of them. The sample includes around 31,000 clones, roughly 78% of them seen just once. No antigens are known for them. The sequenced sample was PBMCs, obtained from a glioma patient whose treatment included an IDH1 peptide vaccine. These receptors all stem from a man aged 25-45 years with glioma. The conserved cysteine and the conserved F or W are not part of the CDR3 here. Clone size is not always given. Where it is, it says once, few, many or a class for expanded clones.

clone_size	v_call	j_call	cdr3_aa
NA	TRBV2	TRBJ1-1	ASSEWGDNTEAF
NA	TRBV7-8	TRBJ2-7	ASSPTPSGSSYEQY
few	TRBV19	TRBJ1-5	ASSRLIDQPQH
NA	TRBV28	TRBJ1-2	ASSPADSKYGYT
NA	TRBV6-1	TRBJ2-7	ASSEVGRGYEQY
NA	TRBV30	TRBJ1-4	AWSVETVNEKLF
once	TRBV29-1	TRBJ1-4	SVEDRVKEKLF
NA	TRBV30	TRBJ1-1	AWRGQENTEAF
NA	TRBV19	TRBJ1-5	ASSPFWADPNQPQH
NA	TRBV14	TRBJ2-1	ATSRERGNNEQF
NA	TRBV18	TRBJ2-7	ASSPVGQAEPYPQD
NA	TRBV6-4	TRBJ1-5	ASSRESNQPQH
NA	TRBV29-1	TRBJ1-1	SAVAGGFSATEAF
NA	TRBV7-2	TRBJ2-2	ASSRSDTGELF
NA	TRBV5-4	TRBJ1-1	ASSFVNTEAF
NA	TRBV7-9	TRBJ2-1	ASSLAPGLALGEQF
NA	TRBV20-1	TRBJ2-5	SAGRRETQY
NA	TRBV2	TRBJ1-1	ASSEVPGEATEAF